The present TCR beta chain was sequenced within a study of Graves' ophthalmopathy and Graves' hyperthyroidism. Study-level results: Blood was where most expanded thyroid clonotypes above 0.001 frequency also turned up. Ophthalmopathy progression prediction by the model yielded a sensitivity of 55% to 71% and a specificity of around 72%.

This clonotype has a count of ten or more. Antigen: not known. RNA transcripts were the source from which TCR beta CDR3 regions were amplified. HTBI-primed first-round RT-PCR preceded second-round multiplex PCR. TCRdb processed the multiplex PCR reads anew with MiXCR; each CDR3 protein has one entry. The table has a few hundred thousand distinct CDR3 sequences, 15% seen once. The evidence that diagnosis relied on was clinical symptoms, serum thyroxine, TRAb, thyroid ultrasound and orbital computed tomography. Someone took the PBMCs out of 10 ml of fresh peripheral blood. There are 16 residues in the CDR3. The germline V and J ends were trimmed by 2 bases and 5 bases, with 16 bases remaining between them.

This TCR was recovered from a woman aged 18-29 years with stable Graves' hyperthyroidism. J is TRBJ1-5 and V is TRBV12-3 or TRBV12-4, with D unclear. Sequencing was carried out using peripheral blood. CDR3 nucleotides: TGTGCCAGCAGTTTAAGCCCCGGAGGCCGGGATCAGCCCCAGCATTTT. As protein: CASSLSPGGRDQPQHF.